This passage covers 2 T cell receptor beta chains from one sample sequenced in a study of shared clonotypes between healthy human individuals. Method: immunoSEQ multiplex PCR; TCRdb's copy keeps in-frame clones and lacks some. There are roughly 1.5 million clones in the sample; 95% to 99% occur only once, and less than 0.55% lies in the top ten. Sequenced: naive CD4+ T cells sorted from blood. The subset was: CD45RA+ positively selected. Receptor source: a man younger than 45 in good health.

CDR3 coding DNA: TGTGCCAGCAGCCAGCGGGATACGCAGTATTTT. Translation: CASSQRDTQYF. The rearrangement joins TRBV28 to TRBJ2-3, with D perhaps TRBD2 (5 bases). The CDR3 covers 11 residues. Germline CDR1 reads MDHEN; CDR2 reads SYDVKM. Trimming left V 6 bases short and J 6 bases short, with 7 bases between.

This clone was found once. The V gene is TRBV10-3, the J gene TRBJ2-7, with D uncertain. V lost 3 bases, J lost 2 bases, and 14 bases lay in between. CDR1 is ENHRY, CDR2 SYGVKD, per germline. This CDR3 contains 15 residues. CDR3 DNA sequence: TGTGCCATCAGTGATCGGCTAGTTACCACCTACGAGCAGTACTTC. This encodes CAISDRLVTTYEQYF.